Below are 13 T cell receptor beta chains sequenced from a single sample in a study of memory CD4+ T cells and cytomegalovirus serostatus. The sort gate was single viable CD3+CD4+CD8-CD45RO+ cells for memory CD4+ T cells. Profiled with immunoSEQ multiplex PCR; TCRdb holds only in-frame clones, not every one. The sample shows some 52,000 clones, roughly four fifths of them seen only once. The source material was memory CD4+ T cells from blood. All receptors come from an adult in good health and CMV-seronegative.

This clone was detected only a few times. The rearrangement uses TRBV6-5 and TRBJ2-1, with D perhaps matching TRBD2 (6 bases). V gave up 0 bases and J gave up 5 bases, with 11 bases separating them. The CDR3 extends over 15 amino acids. CDR1 is MNHEY, CDR2 SVGAGI, per germline. The DNA of the CDR3 is TGTGCCAGCAGTTACTCCCCTAGCGCGAACAATGAGCAGTTCTTC. Translated, it gives CASSYSPSANNEQFF.

This chain links TRBV19 with TRBJ2-7; 12 nucleotides align to TRBD1. Germline lookup yields CDR1 LNHDA and CDR2 SQIVND (reference sequence). V gave up 4 bases and J gave up 5 bases; unmatched junction bases: 3. The CDR3 sequence is 14 residues long. As DNA, the CDR3 is TGTGCCAGTAGTAAAGGGACAGGGGGCGACGAGCAGTACTTC. It is translated as CASSKGTGGDEQYF. Variable domain in full (rest from reference TRBV19 and TRBJ2-7): DGGITQSPKYLFRKEGQNVTLSCEQNLNHDAMYWYRQDPGQGLRLIYYSQIVNDFQKGDIAEGYSVSREKKESFPLTVTSAQKNPTAFYLCASSKGTGGDEQYFGPGTRLTVT.

This clone was recorded once. The chain links TRBV2 to TRBJ1-1; possibly TRBD1 for D (5 bases). CDR3 size: 18 residues. Germline assignment: CDR1 SNHLY and CDR2 FYNNEI. V lost 0 bases to trimming and J lost 3 bases, with 20 bases between them. Here the CDR3 reads CASSEASPGAGGYTEAFF. The CDR3 DNA is TGTGCCAGCAGTGAAGCTTCACCTGGGGCGGGGGGATACACTGAAGCTTTCTTT.

V gene TRBV6-5 combines with J gene TRBJ1-6; D is unclear. The CDR3 has 12 amino acids. CDR1 is MNHEY and CDR2 is SVGAGI in the germline V gene. The V gene lost 2 bases and the J gene lost 7 bases, with 3 bases spanning the gap. CDR3 residues: CASSYANSPLHF. CDR3 sequence (DNA): TGTGCCAGCAGTTACGCGAATTCACCCCTCCACTTT.

Only a few counts were recorded for this clone. The chain carries TRBV6-5 and TRBJ2-6; D may be TRBD2 (6 bases). From germline, CDR1 is MNHEY and CDR2 SVGAGI. V dropped 3 bases and J dropped 0 bases, with 9 bases sitting between them. The CDR3 spans 16 residues. CDR3 sequence reads: CASSYRGSSGANVLTF. DNA of the CDR3: TGTGCCAGCAGTTATCGGGGGAGCTCTGGGGCCAACGTCCTGACTTTC.

The chain combines TRBV4-3 with TRBJ2-7, with 14 bases that match TRBD2. With 2 bases clipped from V and 2 bases from J, the junction kept 2 bases outside the gene matches. The germline gives CDR1 LGHNA, CDR2 YSLEER. This CDR3 has 16 amino acids. CDR3 coding DNA: TGCGCCAGCAGCCAAAGACTAGCGGGGGGGACCTACGAGCAGTACTTC. It yields the protein CASSQRLAGGTYEQYF.

The rearrangement uses TRBV6-5 and TRBJ2-7, with 11 bases lining up with TRBD2. The junction had 3 bases not matched to a gene; V was cut back by 5 bases and J by 0 bases. The CDR3 is 15 amino acids. In germline, CDR1 is MNHEY, CDR2 SVGAGI. CDR3 in DNA: TGTGCCAGCAGTCTAGCGGGGGGACACTCCTACGAGCAGTACTTC. It is translated as CASSLAGGHSYEQYF.

V gene TRBV18 combines with J gene TRBJ1-1; D remains unclear. The CDR3 contains 13 residues. V was shortened by 1 base and J by 3 bases, with 6 bases between the two germline ends. CDR1 is KGHSH, CDR2 LQKENI, per germline. Written as DNA, the CDR3 is TGTGCCAGCTCACCACGTGGGGACACTGAAGCTTTCTTT. This translates into CASSPRGDTEAFF.

The rearrangement uses TRBV7-3 and TRBJ2-1; no clear D gene. This CDR3 has 14 amino acids. Per the germline V gene, CDR1 is SGHTA and CDR2 is FQGTGA. V lost 1 base and J 5 bases, leaving 9 bases between the germline ends. CDR3 residues: CASSLSTTNNEQFF. In nucleotides, the CDR3 is TGTGCCAGCAGCTTAAGTACTACCAACAATGAGCAGTTCTTC.

The chain couples TRBV28 to TRBJ2-7; TRBD2 is a possible D gene (6 bases). Trimming cost V 5 bases and J 6 bases, with 17 bases left between them. The CDR3 is made up of 14 amino acids. From germline, CDR1 is MDHEN and CDR2 SYDVKM. CDR3: CASSASGLPSEQYF. In nucleotides, the CDR3 is TGTGCCAGCAGTGCATCGGGACTCCCCAGCGAGCAGTACTTC.

J is TRBJ2-6 and V is TRBV19; D possibly uses TRBD1 or TRBD2 (5 bases each). Germline CDR1 LNHDA, CDR2 SQIVND (reference sequence). The CDR3 sequence is 17 residues long. The V end lost 6 bases, the J end lost 0 bases, and 15 bases lay between the germline ends. The CDR3: CASRRGRRDSGANVLTF. The CDR3 nucleotides read TGTGCCAGTAGAAGGGGCAGACGGGACTCTGGGGCCAACGTCCTGACTTTC.

This chain uses TRBV28 with TRBJ1-5, with D hard to call. CDR1 MDHEN and CDR2 SYDVKM come from the germline V gene. Deletions cut 6 bases from V and 4 bases from J, with 13 bases between. CDR3 size: 14 residues. CDR3 DNA: TGTGCCAGCAGGCAGTGGGCAGATAATCAGCCCCAGCATTTT. It translates to CASRQWADNQPQHF.

The chain combines TRBV21-1 with TRBJ2-7; TRBD2 was called by the table and not checked on the DNA. TRBV21-1 constitutes a pseudogene. The CDR3 spans 16 residues. The CDR3 reads CASSAPSGDHIYEQYF. The CDR3 DNA sequence: TGTGCCAGCAGCGCCCCCTCGGGAGACCATATTTACGAGCAGTACTTC.